This entry describes one TCR beta chain. What it binds is not known. The V end was cut by 2 bases, the J end by 9 bases, with 12 bases between. The CDR3 is 13 amino acids. Germline V lookup: CDR1 SNHLY, CDR2 FYNNEI. This PCR relied on a set of 60 Vbeta primers and 13 Jbeta primers. Clones were read by immunoSEQ multiplex PCR, and TCRdb kept only the in-frame ones, dropping some. Here the sample spans roughly 110,000 clones, roughly three quarters being singletons. Healthy bone marrow donors made up the cohort. This record belongs to a study of cytomegalovirus exposure and HLA in healthy donors. Study-level points and caveats: CMV serostatus alone was available as immune exposure information. In an earlier analysis, most TCR beta V segments were productive about 87% or about 30% of the time. Some TCR beta chains (164 of them) were listed as cytomegalovirus-associated.

Specimen: PBMCs. The sequence was collected from a man in his late teens or twenties in good health and CMV-seronegative. The chain combines TRBV2 with TRBJ2-3; D remains unclear. In nucleotides, the CDR3 is TGTGCCAGCAGTGAAACGGCGGCCCGGACGCAGTATTTT. It yields the protein CASSETAARTQYF.